This T cell receptor beta chain was sequenced during a study of Graves' ophthalmopathy and Graves' hyperthyroidism. Study details: Cases classed as stable hyperthyroidism had no ophthalmopathy within 18 months of follow-up. Findings and limits, study-wide: Sensitivity of 65% to 71% and specificity of 72% to 80% were achieved by the model that predicted ophthalmopathy progression. Most thyroid-expanded clonotypes exceeding 0.001 frequency were also found in blood.

From germline, CDR1 is SGHTA and CDR2 FQGNSA. V lost 4 bases and J lost 7; bases outside the gene matches: 10. The CDR3 runs to 15 residues. Clinicians made diagnoses from clinical symptoms, serum thyroxine, TRAb, thyroid ultrasound and orbital computed tomography. Using RNA transcripts, the TCR beta CDR3 regions were amplified. HTBI-primed first-round RT-PCR preceded second-round multiplex PCR. TCRdb reprocessed the multiplex PCR reads via MiXCR and lists one record per CDR3 protein. The sample includes around 1.1 million distinct CDR3 sequences, roughly two fifths seen only once; the top ten take 11%. Notes on this clonotype: Its antigen is as yet unknown.

The chain recombines TRBV7-2 with TRBJ1-3; 7 bases fit TRBD1. The origin of this receptor is an adult man with Graves' hyperthyroidism. Material for sequencing was peripheral blood or thyroid tissue (not recorded which). CDR3 in amino acids: CASSYHGAGGNTIYF. CDR3 coding DNA: TGTGCCAGCAGCTACCACGGGGCAGGGGGGAACACCATATATTTT.